The 23 T cell receptor beta chains below were found in one sample sequenced in a study of blood T cell repertoires in COVID-19. This table comes from immunoSEQ multiplex PCR, and its TCRdb copy is limited to in-frame clones, with some not included. The repertoire consists of around 69,000 clones, with 75% to 90% occurring once and the leading ten covering 4.9%. The sequencing input was peripheral blood. The receptor source for this set is a woman aged 50 to 65 with active COVID-19.

This clone showed up just once. The DNA of the CDR3 is TGTGCCAGTGTTAAGGGACACCCTAACTATGGCTACACCTTC. This translates into CASVKGHPNYGYTF. V gene TRBV19 combines with J gene TRBJ1-2, with D perhaps TRBD1 (6 bases). CDR3 length equals 14 residues. The ends were cut back, 8 bases at V and 0 bases at J, with 13 bases in the middle. CDR1 LNHDA and CDR2 SQIVND come from the germline V gene (reference sequence).

This chain joins TRBV18 and TRBJ2-7; 8 positions match TRBD1. Germline CDR1 reads KGHSH; CDR2 reads LQKENI. J was trimmed by 3 bases and V by 6 bases; bases with no gene match: 4. The CDR3 consists of 13 residues. CDR3 sequence (DNA): TGTGCCAGCTCTCTACAGGGGGGCTACGAGCAGTACTTC. Amino acid sequence: CASSLQGGYEQYF.

CDR3 sequence reads: CAWSSARGNQPQHF. DNA of the CDR3: TGTGCCTGGAGTAGTGCCAGGGGCAATCAGCCCCAGCATTTT. The V gene is TRBV30, the J gene TRBJ1-5; possibly TRBD1 for D (5 bases). The CDR3 loop spans 14 amino acids. Germline CDR1 is GTSNPN and CDR2 is SVGIG (reference sequence). V was cut by 2 bases and J by 2 bases, with 10 bases left in between.

In its sample, this clone was seen a few times. The J gene is TRBJ2-2, the V gene TRBV5-8; D may be TRBD1 (6 bases). Germline-derived CDR1 and CDR2 are SGHTS and YDEGEE. CDR3 length: 15 amino acids. The germline V and J ends were trimmed by 3 bases and 1 base, with 10 bases remaining between them. The CDR3 protein is CASSSLDRNTGELFF. As DNA, the CDR3 is TGTGCCAGCAGCTCTCTGGACAGGAACACCGGGGAGCTGTTTTTT. Based on the CDR3 plus reference TRBV5-8 and TRBJ2-2, the full variable domain is EAGVTQSPTHLIKTRGQQATLRCSPISGHTSVYWYQQALGLGLQFLLWYDEGEERNRGNFPPRFSGRQFPNYSSELNVNALELEDSALYLCASSSLDRNTGELFFGEGSRLTVL.

This chain connects TRBV24-1 to TRBJ2-1, with D tentatively TRBD2 (5 bases). This CDR3 is built from 14 residues. With 9 bases removed from V and 0 bases from J, the gap between germline ends came to 11 bases. Germline CDR1 is KGHDR and CDR2 is SFDVKD. The CDR3 loop is CATGGGSSYNEQFF. In DNA, the CDR3 is TGTGCCACCGGAGGCGGTAGCTCCTACAATGAGCAGTTCTTC.

This clone was seen once. This chain links TRBV3-1 (or the pseudogene TRBV3-2) with TRBJ2-7; 11 nucleotides agree with TRBD2. This CDR3 is built from 14 residues. V was pared by 3 bases and J by 7 bases, with 5 bases of the junction left unmatched. Germline-derived CDR1 and CDR2 are LGHDT and YNNKEL (reference sequence). CDR3 sequence reads: CASSHTSGSREQYF. CDR3 nucleotides: TGTGCCAGCAGCCACACTAGCGGGAGTAGGGAGCAGTACTTC.

The chain links TRBV9 to TRBJ2-3, with 15 positions matching TRBD2. CDR3 length: 19 residues. Germline assignment: CDR1 SGDLS and CDR2 YYNGEE. V shed 3 bases, J shed 3 bases, and the junction held 11 bases outside the gene matches. CDR3 region: CASSAVPPGTSGRTDTQYF. The DNA of the CDR3 is TGTGCCAGCAGCGCCGTCCCCCCCGGGACTAGCGGGAGGACAGATACGCAGTATTTT.

This rearrangement joins TRBV5-6 to TRBJ2-5; no clear D. Germline-derived CDR1 and CDR2 are SGHDT and YYEEEE. V was pared by 3 bases and J by 2 bases, with 8 bases between. The CDR3 sequence is 13 residues long. CDR3 sequence (DNA): TGTGCCAGCAGCTCCTTGACTCAAGAGACCCAGTACTTC. Protein sequence: CASSSLTQETQYF.

This chain links TRBV4-1 with TRBJ2-3; no clear D gene. Germline-derived CDR1 and CDR2 are MGHRA and YSYEKL. V shed 0 bases and J shed 1 base, with 8 bases lying between them. The CDR3 runs to 15 residues. The CDR3 spells CASSQDPTGTDTQYF. CDR3 in DNA: TGCGCCAGCAGCCAAGATCCAACGGGCACAGATACGCAGTATTTT.

This clone was seen only once. The V call is TRBV7-9, the J call TRBJ2-5; 14 bases fit TRBD2. The CDR3 is 15 amino acids. V trimming: 1 base; J trimming: 9 bases; junction bases outside the gene matches: 4. Germline CDR1 SEHNR, CDR2 FQNEAQ (reference sequence). CDR3 DNA: TGTGCCAGCAGCTTAGTGGGACTAGCGGGAGTGGCCCAGTACTTC. Translation: CASSLVGLAGVAQYF.

This clone showed up just a few times. This rearrangement joins TRBV14 to TRBJ2-7; weak D call: TRBD2 (5 bases). Germline lookup yields CDR1 SGHDN and CDR2 FVKESK. This CDR3 is built from 17 residues. V lost 0 bases to trimming and J lost 0 bases, with 15 bases between them. The CDR3 sequence: CASSQDWRPDNSYEQYF. CDR3 nucleotides: TGTGCCAGCAGCCAAGATTGGAGGCCAGATAACTCCTACGAGCAGTACTTC.

The chain has TRBV21-1 and TRBJ2-7; the table names TRBD2, a call not compared with the DNA. TRBV21-1 is noted as a pseudogene. The CDR3 loop spans 14 amino acids. For the CDR3, the DNA is TGTGCCAGCAGCCCACGGGACTCCACCTACGAGCAGTACTTC. This encodes CASSPRDSTYEQYF.

This clone was recorded only once. The chain uses TRBV11-1 and TRBJ2-7; 10 bases map to TRBD2. Germline loops: CDR1 SGHAT, CDR2 FQDESV (reference sequence). The CDR3 loop spans 14 amino acids. With 5 bases clipped from V and 4 bases from J, the junction kept 5 bases outside the gene matches. The CDR3 loop reads CASSPTSGWYEQYF. The CDR3 nucleotides read TGTGCCAGCAGCCCGACTAGCGGGTGGTACGAGCAGTACTTC.

The J gene is TRBJ1-1, the V gene TRBV4-1; D is unclear. V was trimmed by 4 bases and J by 3 bases, leaving 12 bases between them. Germline lookup yields CDR1 MGHRA and CDR2 YSYEKL. This CDR3 contains 14 residues. Here the CDR3 DNA reads TGCGCCAGCAGCCTTGGGAGGTGGGACACTGAAGCTTTCTTT. It translates to CASSLGRWDTEAFF.

The CDR3 DNA reads as TGCAGTGCTAGTTCCCGGGAGGTACCTGGAGGCACAGATACGCAGTATTTT. Amino acids: CSASSREVPGGTDTQYF. V usage is TRBV20-1 and J usage is TRBJ2-3, with 7 bases lining up with TRBD2. CDR1 and CDR2 from the germline V gene are DFQATT and SNEGSKA (reference sequence). V lost 3 bases and J lost 1; bases outside the gene matches: 13. The CDR3 spans 17 residues.

The genes are TRBV5-1 and TRBJ2-2; 9 nucleotides agree with TRBD1. The germline CDR1 and CDR2 sequences are SGHRS and YFSETQ. This CDR3 contains 18 residues. The V and J ends lost 4 bases and 1 base, in that order; junction bases with no gene match: 11. The CDR3: CASSPRTGGSWNTGELFF. DNA for the CDR3: TGCGCCAGCAGCCCTCGTACAGGGGGCTCTTGGAACACCGGGGAGCTGTTTTTT.

This clone has only one observation. This rearrangement joins TRBV12-2 to TRBJ2-6; the table assigns TRBD2, which was not confirmed against the DNA. TRBV12-2 is a pseudogene. The CDR3 totals 20 residues. The CDR3, as DNA: TGTGCAAGTCGCTTAGGGCGACAAAGCGGGAGTATTTCTGGGGCCAACGTCCTGACTTTC. Translated, it gives CASRLGRQSGSISGANVLTF.

This clone has a single count. The chain uses TRBV6-5 and TRBJ1-1; D not resolved. Trimming took 6 bases from V and 5 from J, leaving 19 bases between them. CDR1 is MNHEY, CDR2 SVGAGI, per germline. The CDR3 spans 15 residues. The CDR3 nucleotides read TGTGCCAGCAGCTACGTCTCCCGGGGAGGAACTGAAGCTTTCTTT. It is translated as CASSYVSRGGTEAFF.

The chain employs TRBV11-2 and TRBJ2-5; 7 nucleotides line up with TRBD2. Trimming cost V 4 bases and J 5 bases; bases outside gene matches: 7. Germline CDR1 is SGHAT and CDR2 is FQNNGV. The CDR3 is 14 amino acids. In nucleotides, the CDR3 is TGTGCCAGCAGCTCCAGCGGGATAGGGGAGACCCAGTACTTC. This sequence encodes CASSSSGIGETQYF.

This clone appeared a single time. This CDR3 is CASSFVPAGYNEQFF. CDR3 sequence (DNA): TGTGCCAGCAGTTTCGTACCAGCGGGTTACAATGAGCAGTTCTTC. The chain links TRBV28 to TRBJ2-1; the D gene is possibly TRBD2 (6 bases). Trimming took off 3 bases at V and 4 bases at J, with 13 bases between the two ends. This CDR3 has 15 amino acids. Germline CDR1 is MDHEN and CDR2 is SYDVKM.

V gene TRBV5-5 combines with J gene TRBJ2-5; the match to TRBD2 covers 10 bases. V lost 0 bases, J lost 1 base, and 6 bases stayed unmatched. Germline CDR1 reads SGHKS; CDR2 reads YYEKEE (reference sequence). CDR3 length: 17 amino acids. In DNA, the CDR3 is TGTGCCAGCAGCTTGGGCCTAGCGGGAGTGGTCCAAGAGACCCAGTACTTC. It codes for CASSLGLAGVVQETQYF.

In its sample, this clone was seen a few times. V usage is TRBV9 and J usage is TRBJ2-7; 13 bases map to TRBD2. Germline V CDR1 and CDR2: SGDLS, YYNGEE. This CDR3 is 16 amino acids long. Unmatched junction bases numbered 6, after V lost 3 bases and J lost 3 bases. Here the CDR3 reads CASSDGTSGKFYEQYF. The CDR3 nucleotides are TGTGCCAGCAGCGATGGGACTAGCGGGAAATTCTACGAGCAGTACTTC.

The V call is TRBV7-6, the J call TRBJ2-1; 7 positions match TRBD1. Germline CDR1 is SGHVS and CDR2 is FNYEAQ. The ends lost 5 bases at V and 3 bases at J; junction bases unmatched: 10. The CDR3 sequence is 16 residues long. The CDR3 coding sequence is TGTGCCAGCAGCCACGTGTGGGCAGGGGGCTACAATGAGCAGTTCTTC. Translation gives CASSHVWAGGYNEQFF.